A selection of T cell receptor beta chains follows, all from one sample in a study of T cells in Graves' hyperthyroidism and ophthalmopathy. Each CDR3 protein gets one entry after TCRdb re-called the multiplex PCR reads with MiXCR. Among approximately 600,000 distinct CDR3 sequences, less than 25% were seen once, and the ten largest hold around a third. Sequenced sample: blood. The receptor source for this set is a man under 40 with Graves' ophthalmopathy. CDR3s include the opening cysteine and the closing phenylalanine or tryptophan. The D gene is left open where the match is weak. Size is omitted from some rows. Given values are once, few, many or a class for expanded clones.

clone_size,v_call,d_call,j_call,cdr3_nt,cdr3_aa
-,TRBV3-1,TRBD1,TRBJ2-3,TGTGCCAGCAGCCAGACCGGGACAGGGGGCACAGATACGCAGTATTTT,CASSQTGTGGTDTQYF
-,TRBV6-1,-,TRBJ1-5,TGTGCCAGCAGTGAACCTCAGCCCCAGCATTTT,CASSEPQPQHF
-,TRBV11-2,-,TRBJ1-3,TGTGCCAGCAGCTTGAATGTAGTGGCTGGAAACACCATATATTTT,CASSLNVVAGNTIYF
-,TRBV6-5,-,TRBJ1-4,TGTGCCAGCAGTTACGGGGGGACTGGGGGCGAAAAACTGTTTTTT,CASSYGGTGGEKLFF
-,TRBV5-1,-,TRBJ1-1,TGCGCCAGCAGCCGAGAGGTGAACACTGAAGCTTTCTTT,CASSREVNTEAFF
many,TRBV7-8,TRBD1,TRBJ2-3,TGTGCCAGCAGCTTAGCGCGCAGGGGGATTAGGACAGATACGCAGTATTTT,CASSLARRGIRTDTQYF
few,TRBV4-1,TRBD1,TRBJ1-6,TGCGCCAGCAGCCAAGATGGGACAGGGGGTATTTCACCCCTCCACTTT,CASSQDGTGGISPLHF
few,TRBV20-1,-,TRBJ1-5,TGCAGTGCTAGAGATCCGTGGGGGGGGCCGGTCCAGCATTTT,CSARDPWGGPVQHF
-,TRBV6-1,-,TRBJ1-4,TGTGCCACCGGGGGTAGGTTGGATGAAAAACTGTTTTTT,CATGGRLDEKLFF
few,TRBV6-1,-,TRBJ1-5,TGTGCCAGCAGTTCCGGGTCTCCGAATCAGCCCCAGCATTTT,CASSSGSPNQPQHF
-,TRBV12-3/TRBV12-4,-,TRBJ2-2,TGTGCCAGCACCCTGCAGAGGGTGGGTGGCGGGGAGCTGTTTTTT,CASTLQRVGGGELFF
-,TRBV27,TRBD2,TRBJ2-7,TGTGCCAGCAGTTTTAGGATCTCTAGCGGGGCCTACGAGCAGTACTTC,CASSFRISSGAYEQYF
-,TRBV13,-,TRBJ2-1,TGTGCCAGCAGCTCATCGGCGACACACGCCAATGAGCAGTTCTTC,CASSSSATHANEQFF
-,TRBV19,TRBD2,TRBJ2-1,TGTGCCAGTAGTATTTCGGCGGGAGGGGCTTACAATGAGCAGTTCTTC,CASSISAGGAYNEQFF
few,TRBV5-1,-,TRBJ1-4,TGCGCCAGCAGCTTGGGACAGGCCTATGAAAAACTGTTTTTT,CASSLGQAYEKLFF
many,TRBV2,TRBD1,TRBJ2-7,TGTGCCAGCAGTGAAGGAGACAGGGGTACCTACGAGCAGTACTTC,CASSEGDRGTYEQYF
many,TRBV20-1,TRBD1,TRBJ2-7,TGCAGTGCCCAACTGTCGGGACAGATATACGAGCAGTACTTC,CSAQLSGQIYEQYF
-,TRBV30,-,TRBJ2-5,TGTGCCTGTGAGGGGGAGACCCAGTACTTC,CACEGETQYF
-,TRBV9,TRBD2,TRBJ2-3,TGTGCCAGCAGCGAGACTAGCACCAGCACAGATACGCAGTATTTT,CASSETSTSTDTQYF
few,TRBV5-1,TRBD1,TRBJ2-3,TGCGCCAGCCAGCCGGGACAGGGCTTGGGTACGCAGTATTTT,CASQPGQGLGTQYF
many,TRBV5-1,TRBD1,TRBJ2-2,TGCGCCAGCAGCTCCGGACAGGGGCCCGGGGAGCTGTTTTTT,CASSSGQGPGELFF
many,TRBV7-9,-,TRBJ2-5,TGTGCCAGCACCCGTCGGGGCGCATCACAAGAGACCCAGTACTTC,CASTRRGASQETQYF
-,TRBV28,-,TRBJ1-5,TGTGCCAGCAGAGGGATTCAGAGAACAAACAATCAGCCCCAGCATTTT,CASRGIQRTNNQPQHF
few,TRBV7-9,TRBD2,TRBJ2-2,TGTGCCAGCAGCGGGACTAGCCCACTTTCTAGTGGCACCGGGGAGCTGTTTTTT,CASSGTSPLSSGTGELFF
-,TRBV20-1,-,TRBJ2-7,TGCAGTGCTAGGCCCACCCCCGAACTAGTCCTGGGCTACGAGCAGTACTTC,CSARPTPELVLGYEQYF
few,TRBV19,TRBD1,TRBJ1-1,TGTGCCAGTACCCAGGGGGGGACAGGCACGAACACTGAAGCTTTCTTT,CASTQGGTGTNTEAFF
-,TRBV6-6,-,TRBJ2-1,TGTGCCAGCAGTTACTCTGACGTTTGGGTTGAGCAGTTCTTC,CASSYSDVWVEQFF
-,TRBV12-3/TRBV12-4,-,TRBJ2-2,TGTGCCAGCAGTTTCACCGGGGGCGCGGCCGGGGAGCTGTTTTTT,CASSFTGGAAGELFF
few,TRBV5-8,-,TRBJ1-5,TGTGCCAGCAGCCCAGGACAGATTCTTCAGCCCCAGCATTTT,CASSPGQILQPQHF
-,TRBV14,TRBD2,TRBJ2-2,TGTGCCAGCAGCCAAGGTAGCGGGAGAATCACCGGGGAGCTGTTTTTT,CASSQGSGRITGELFF